Below, one T cell receptor beta chain is given with its context. These data are taken from a study of blood T cell repertoires in COVID-19. Germline-derived CDR1 and CDR2 are MDHEN and SYDVKM. The CDR3 is made up of 21 amino acids. Trimming removed 3 bases from V and 5 bases from J, with 34 bases in between. Assignment of participants to cohorts was predicated upon participant-reported clinical history. The data were produced by immunoSEQ multiplex PCR, yet TCRdb's version contains in-frame clones alone and is incomplete. Among about 370,000 clones listed, more than 80% were seen once. The origin of this receptor is a man aged 18 to 30 who had recovered from COVID-19. Sequenced sample: PBMCs or T cells enriched from blood (not recorded which). This rearrangement joins TRBV28 to TRBJ1-2, with D perhaps matching TRBD1 (6 bases). In nucleotides, the CDR3 is TGTGCCAGCAGTTTTGGTTTTTTATTGGGACAAACTACTAGTCCTGAATATGGCTACACCTTC. This sequence encodes CASSFGFLLGQTTSPEYGYTF.